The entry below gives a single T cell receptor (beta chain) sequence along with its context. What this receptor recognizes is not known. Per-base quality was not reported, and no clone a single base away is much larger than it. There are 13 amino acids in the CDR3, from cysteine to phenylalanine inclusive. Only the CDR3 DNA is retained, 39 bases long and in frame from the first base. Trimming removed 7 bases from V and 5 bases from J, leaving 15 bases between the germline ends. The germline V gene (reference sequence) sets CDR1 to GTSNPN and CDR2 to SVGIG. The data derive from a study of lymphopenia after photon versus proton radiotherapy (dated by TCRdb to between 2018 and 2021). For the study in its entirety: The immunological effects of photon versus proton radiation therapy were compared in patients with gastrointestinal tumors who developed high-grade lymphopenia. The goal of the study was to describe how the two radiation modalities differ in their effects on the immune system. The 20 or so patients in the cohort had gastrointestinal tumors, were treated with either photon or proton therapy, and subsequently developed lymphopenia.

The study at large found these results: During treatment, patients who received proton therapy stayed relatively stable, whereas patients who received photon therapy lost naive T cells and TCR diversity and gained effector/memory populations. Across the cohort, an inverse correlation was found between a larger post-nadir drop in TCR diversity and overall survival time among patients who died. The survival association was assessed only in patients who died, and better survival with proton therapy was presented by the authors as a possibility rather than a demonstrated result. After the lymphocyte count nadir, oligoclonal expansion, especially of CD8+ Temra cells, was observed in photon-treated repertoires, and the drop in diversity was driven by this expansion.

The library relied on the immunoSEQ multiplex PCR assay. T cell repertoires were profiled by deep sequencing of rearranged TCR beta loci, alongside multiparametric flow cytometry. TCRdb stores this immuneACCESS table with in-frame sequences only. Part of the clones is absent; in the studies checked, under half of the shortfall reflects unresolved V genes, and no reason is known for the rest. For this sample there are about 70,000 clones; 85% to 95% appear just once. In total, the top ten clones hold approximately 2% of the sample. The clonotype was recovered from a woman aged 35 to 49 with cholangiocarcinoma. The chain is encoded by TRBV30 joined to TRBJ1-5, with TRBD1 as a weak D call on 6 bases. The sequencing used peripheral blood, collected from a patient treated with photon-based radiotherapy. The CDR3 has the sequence CALQQGLDQPQHF. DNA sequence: TGTGCCTTACAACAGGGACTCGATCAGCCCCAGCATTTT. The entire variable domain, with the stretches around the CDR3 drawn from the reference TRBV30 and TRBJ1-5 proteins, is SQTIHQWPATLVQPVGSPLSLECTVEGTSNPNLYWYRQAAGRGLQLLFYSVGIGQISSEVPQNLSASRPQDRQFILSSKKLLLSDSGFYLCALQQGLDQPQHFGDGTRLSIL.